This record concerns one TCR beta chain sequence. Its antigen is not known. The CDR3 loop spans 18 amino acids. CDR1 is LNHDA and CDR2 is SQIVND in the germline V gene (reference sequence). These data originate in a study of monozygotic twins with inflammatory bowel disease. Study observations and caveats: Inverse Simpson values showed less TCRbeta diversity in IBD patients than in their healthy co-twins.

With the 5' RACE reads reprocessed, TCRdb shows one record per CDR3 protein and no DNA. The sample's table shows some 210,000 distinct CDR3 sequences. The clonotype was recovered from a human donor with ulcerative colitis or Crohn's disease, or a healthy co-twin of an affected twin (not recorded which). The chain has TRBV19 and TRBJ1-5; lacking DNA, the TRBD1 call made by TCRdb goes unchecked. The sample comprised blood. CDR3 sequence: CASSIALTTTRSNQPQHF.